The next 30 T cell receptor beta chains were all read from a single sample in a study of T cell responses to AZD1222 COVID-19 vaccine. The assay was immunoSEQ multiplex PCR, and TCRdb's table has in-frame clones only and misses some. Of some 130,000 clones in the sample, over 85% are singletons; the top ten hold roughly 7.1%. Sample: peripheral blood, taken 28 days after the second AZD1222 dose. The receptors shown here come from an adult who received the AZD1222 COVID-19 vaccine.

This rearrangement joins TRBV27 to TRBJ1-1; 8 bases fit TRBD1. V lost 6 bases, J lost 4 bases, and 10 bases stayed unmatched. This CDR3 has 15 residues. Germline loops: CDR1 MNHEY, CDR2 SMNVEV (reference sequence). The CDR3 nucleotides read TGTGCCAGCAGCCGCAACGGACAGGGTTCCACTGAAGCTTTCTTT. It specifies CASSRNGQGSTEAFF.

The chain employs TRBV4-2 and TRBJ2-2, with 9 bases aligning to TRBD1. This CDR3 is 15 amino acids long. The germline gives CDR1 LGHNA, CDR2 YNFKEQ. Trimming at V came to 0 bases and at J to 4 bases, leaving 0 bases not matched to a gene. In nucleotides, the CDR3 is TGTGCCAGCAGCCAAGAGACAGGGGGCACCGGGGAGCTGTTTTTT. Its translation: CASSQETGGTGELFF.

The rearrangement uses TRBV27 and TRBJ2-6, with 8 bases fitting TRBD1. Trimming cost V 3 bases and J 0 bases; bases outside gene matches: 7. The CDR3 extends over 18 amino acids. Germline-derived CDR1 and CDR2 are MNHEY and SMNVEV (reference sequence). CDR3 protein: CASSLYGTGYSGANVLTF. The CDR3 DNA is TGTGCCAGCAGTTTGTATGGGACAGGCTACTCTGGGGCCAACGTCCTGACTTTC.

The rearrangement joins TRBV5-1 to TRBJ1-5, with 9 bases identical to TRBD1. The germline V gene encodes CDR1 SGHRS and CDR2 YFSETQ. The CDR3 has 15 residues. V was clipped by 1 base and J by 4 bases; unmatched bases: 3. This CDR3 reads CASSLTGQGNQPQHF. The CDR3 nucleotides read TGCGCCAGCAGCTTGACGGGACAGGGTAATCAGCCCCAGCATTTT.

As regards this clone: Germline and junction disagree at one end, which may indicate a read error. The V call is TRBV30, the J call TRBJ2-3; weak D call: TRBD2 (6 bases). The germline CDR1 and CDR2 sequences are GTSNPN and SVGIG (reference sequence). The CDR3 sequence is 13 residues long. CDR3 coding DNA: TGTGCCTGGACGGGCGGGGTCACAAATACGCAGTATTTT. Its translation: CAWTGGVTNTQYF.

The genes are TRBV6-4 and TRBJ2-2; D may be TRBD1 (6 bases). This CDR3 is built from 15 residues. Germline CDR1 MRHNA, CDR2 SNTAGT. Trimming stripped 0 bases from V and 4 bases from J, with 9 bases between. This CDR3 reads CASSDSSDSTGELFF. The CDR3 coding sequence is TGTGCCAGCAGTGACTCCTCGGACAGCACCGGGGAGCTGTTTTTT.

This chain links TRBV5-5 with TRBJ1-3, with D perhaps matching TRBD1 (6 bases). The CDR3 has 17 residues. The germline V and J ends were trimmed by 4 bases and 0 bases, with 17 bases remaining between them. CDR1 SGHKS and CDR2 YYEKEE come from the germline V gene (reference sequence). The chain's CDR3 is CASSIQQGWVSGNTIYF. As DNA, the CDR3 is TGTGCCAGCAGCATACAACAGGGTTGGGTCTCTGGAAACACCATATATTTT.

CDR3 in DNA: TGTGCCATCAGTGGTGGGACTAGCTTCTACGAGCAGTACTTC. It codes for CAISGGTSFYEQYF. The chain links TRBV10-3 to TRBJ2-7, with TRBD2 matching 9 bases. Unmatched junction bases numbered 4, after V lost 4 bases and J lost 3 bases. CDR1 is ENHRY and CDR2 is SYGVKD in the germline V gene. The CDR3 runs to 14 residues.

The rearrangement links TRBV28 to TRBJ2-1; 7 bases map to TRBD1. The CDR3 runs to 13 residues. Unmatched junction bases numbered 6, after V lost 6 bases and J lost 7 bases. CDR1 and CDR2 from the germline V gene are MDHEN and SYDVKM. CDR3 coding DNA: TGTGCCAGCAGGTGGGACAGCCTGAATGAGCAGTTCTTC. Protein product: CASRWDSLNEQFF.

The chain employs TRBV19 and TRBJ2-2; the match to TRBD1 covers 7 bases. The CDR3 sequence is 19 residues long. J was trimmed by 6 bases and V by 8 bases; bases with no gene match: 24. CDR1 and CDR2 from the germline V gene are LNHDA and SQIVND (reference sequence). CDR3 protein: CASDSPGTDSSTRAGELFF. The CDR3 coding sequence is TGTGCCAGTGATTCTCCCGGGACAGACTCATCTACTAGGGCCGGGGAGCTGTTTTTT.

This chain links TRBV5-4 with TRBJ1-1; TRBD1 matches 7 bases. The germline V gene has CDR1 SGHNT and CDR2 YYREEE (reference sequence). The CDR3 extends over 14 amino acids. The ends lost 6 bases at V and 4 bases at J; junction bases unmatched: 9. This CDR3 reads CASKGGASGTEAFF. The CDR3 DNA sequence: TGTGCCAGCAAAGGGGGCGCGTCGGGCACTGAAGCTTTCTTT.

The chain couples TRBV4-1 to TRBJ1-1; D call uncertain. There are 13 residues in the CDR3. The germline CDR1 and CDR2 sequences are MGHRA and YSYEKL. The V end was cut by 4 bases, the J end by 2 bases, with 8 bases between. The CDR3 DNA follows: TGCGCCAGCAGCCCCGGGTACAACACTGAAGCTTTCTTT. It specifies CASSPGYNTEAFF.

This clone was counted between two and nine times. The chain employs TRBV29-1 and TRBJ1-1, with D possibly matching TRBD1 (6 bases). With 4 bases removed from V and 5 bases from J, the gap between germline ends came to 17 bases. Germline assignment: CDR1 SQVTM and CDR2 ANQGSEA. CDR3 size: 14 residues. In nucleotides, the CDR3 is TGCAGCGTTGGGGAGGGAAGGGGGAGGACTGAAGCTTTCTTT. Protein sequence: CSVGEGRGRTEAFF.

The chain has TRBV4-1 and TRBJ2-3; 8 nucleotides match TRBD1. Germline V CDR1 and CDR2: MGHRA, YSYEKL. The V gene end was trimmed by 3 bases and the J gene end by 1 base; junction bases not matched to a gene: 6. The CDR3 spans 16 residues. The CDR3 spells CASSHVDRVGTDTQYF. As DNA, the CDR3 is TGCGCCAGCAGCCATGTGGACAGGGTCGGCACAGATACGCAGTATTTT.

The rearrangement links TRBV30 to TRBJ1-6; no definite D call. This CDR3 comprises 14 residues. CDR1 and CDR2 (germline): GTSNPN, SVGIG (reference sequence). The V and J ends lost 0 bases and 11 bases respectively, with 14 bases between them. CDR3 DNA: TGTGCCTGGAGTGTACTTCACGGGATGACACCCCTCCACTTT. This encodes CAWSVLHGMTPLHF.

This clone has a single count. This chain joins TRBV5-1 and TRBJ1-2; no clear D. The CDR3 spans 15 residues. With 0 bases removed from V and 4 bases from J, the gap between germline ends came to 13 bases. Germline assignment: CDR1 SGHRS and CDR2 YFSETQ. This CDR3 reads CASSLGAVDGYGYTF. CDR3 bases: TGCGCCAGCAGCTTGGGGGCAGTTGATGGCTATGGCTACACCTTC.

The V and J genes are TRBV5-6 and TRBJ1-6, with D perhaps matching TRBD1 (6 bases). The CDR3 has 16 residues. Germline CDR1 SGHDT, CDR2 YYEEEE. V gave up 4 bases and J gave up 8 bases, with 19 bases separating them. This chain's CDR3 is CASSHNRDGIDSPLHF. CDR3 nucleotide sequence: TGTGCCAGCAGCCACAACAGGGACGGAATAGATTCACCCCTCCACTTT.

The rearrangement uses TRBV6-6 and TRBJ1-2; no definite D call. Germline-derived CDR1 and CDR2 are MNHNY and SVGAGI (reference sequence). V gave up 8 bases and J gave up 0 bases, with 10 bases separating them. The CDR3 has 13 amino acids. The CDR3 DNA reads as TGTGCCAGCCGACCATCGGCTAACTATGGCTACACCTTC. Its translation is CASRPSANYGYTF.

The sample holds one count of this clone. The chain recombines TRBV6-6 with TRBJ1-1, with 7 bases fitting TRBD1. Germline CDR1 is MNHNY and CDR2 is SVGAGI (reference sequence). V lost 10 bases and J lost 7; bases outside the gene matches: 12. The CDR3 spans 13 residues. CDR3 bases: TGTGCCACCAACTCGGGGGCAGGGGGTGAAGCTTTCTTT. Amino acid sequence: CATNSGAGGEAFF.

V is TRBV6-5 and J is TRBJ1-6; a possible D gene is TRBD1 (5 bases). Germline values: CDR1 MNHEY, CDR2 SVGAGI. CDR3 size: 14 residues. Trimming left V 6 bases short and J 10 bases short, with 16 bases between. CDR3 in DNA: TGTGCCAGCAGCCGCAGACAGCTTCAATCACCCCTCCACTTT. It translates to CASSRRQLQSPLHF.

The chain is built from TRBV29-1 and TRBJ1-3, with D possibly being TRBD1 (6 bases). CDR3 length: 15 amino acids. The V and J ends lost 6 bases and 0 bases respectively, with 15 bases between them. Germline V gives CDR1 SQVTM, CDR2 ANQGSEA. CDR3 residues: CSVTRDTNSGNTIYF. CDR3 DNA sequence: TGCAGCGTCACCCGGGACACCAACTCTGGAAACACCATATATTTT.

The chain has TRBV19 and TRBJ1-1, with D uncertain. CDR3 size: 11 residues. V lost 3 bases, J lost 6 bases, and 5 bases lay in between. The germline V gene encodes CDR1 LNHDA and CDR2 SQIVND (reference sequence). The CDR3 nucleotides read TGTGCCAGTAGTATCGGAGCTGAAGCTTTCTTT. Translating gives CASSIGAEAFF.

The genes are TRBV5-6 and TRBJ2-2; D unclear. The CDR3 runs 13 residues. Trimming cost V 10 bases and J 7 bases, with 17 bases left between them. The germline V gene has CDR1 SGHDT and CDR2 YYEEEE. The CDR3 is CAAPGPHRGELFF. DNA for the CDR3: TGTGCCGCTCCGGGCCCTCACCGCGGGGAGCTGTTTTTT. The whole variable domain, remainder taken from reference TRBV5-6 and TRBJ2-2, is DAGVTQSPTHLIKTRGQQVTLRCSPKSGHDTVSWYQQALGQGPQFIFQYYEEEERQRGNFPDRFSGHQFPNYSSELNVNALLLGDSALYLCAAPGPHRGELFFGEGSRLTVL.

This chain joins TRBV19 and TRBJ2-1; D is unclear. CDR3 length: 14 amino acids. Trimming pared 0 bases from V and 5 bases from J, leaving 8 bases between. The V gene's germline CDR1 is LNHDA and CDR2 SQIVND (reference sequence). The CDR3 reads CASSIENRNNEQFF. DNA for the CDR3: TGTGCCAGTAGTATAGAAAACAGAAACAATGAGCAGTTCTTC. Together with reference TRBV19 and TRBJ2-1, the CDR3 gives the full variable domain: DGGITQSPKYLFRKEGQNVTLSCEQNLNHDAMYWYRQDPGQGLRLIYYSQIVNDFQKGDIAEGYSVSREKKESFPLTVTSAQKNPTAFYLCASSIENRNNEQFFGPGTRLTVL.

This rearrangement joins TRBV2 to TRBJ2-7, with D possibly being TRBD1 or TRBD2 (5 bases each). CDR3 length: 14 residues. From germline, CDR1 is SNHLY and CDR2 FYNNEI. The V and J ends lost 3 bases and 3 bases respectively, with 12 bases between them. CDR3 coding DNA: TGTGCCAGCAGTGAGGGAGCGGACAACTACGAGCAGTACTTC. Its protein product is CASSEGADNYEQYF.

The chain has TRBV28 and TRBJ1-2, with D perhaps TRBD1 (6 bases). V was trimmed by 5 bases and J by 8 bases, leaving 15 bases between them. From germline, CDR1 is MDHEN and CDR2 SYDVKM. This CDR3 is built from 13 residues. The CDR3 DNA reads as TGTGCCAGCAGTGCTGGGGGGCCGGGAGGCTACACCTTC. This encodes CASSAGGPGGYTF.

V is TRBV10-1 and J is TRBJ1-5, with 9 positions matching TRBD1. The CDR3 loop spans 21 amino acids. Germline CDR1 is WNHNN and CDR2 is SYGVQD (reference sequence). Germline trimming cut 2 bases from V and 1 base from J; bases unmatched to any gene: 18. CDR3 sequence reads: CASSEVQGQGFGSISNQPQHF. In DNA form, the CDR3 reads TGCGCCAGCAGTGAGGTACAGGGACAGGGATTTGGGAGTATCAGCAATCAGCCCCAGCATTTT.

The J gene is TRBJ1-1, the V gene TRBV10-3; the D gene is possibly TRBD1 (5 bases). Trimming stripped 8 bases from V and 1 base from J, with 14 bases between. In germline, CDR1 is ENHRY, CDR2 SYGVKD. The CDR3 has 14 amino acids. DNA for the CDR3: TGTGCCATCCAATTTGGGGGACCGAACACTGAAGCTTTCTTT. This codes for CAIQFGGPNTEAFF.

Here the CDR3 DNA reads TGTGCCAGCAGCTTAGAGAGTAGCTCCTACAATGAGCAGTTCTTC. Protein: CASSLESSSYNEQFF. The chain employs TRBV7-9 and TRBJ2-1; D call uncertain. Germline assignment: CDR1 SEHNR and CDR2 FQNEAQ (reference sequence). The CDR3 is 15 residues long. Between the trimmed V and J ends, which lost 1 base and 0 bases, there was a span of 7 bases.

The V call is TRBV3-1 (or the pseudogene TRBV3-2), the J call TRBJ2-7; D is uncertain. The CDR3 covers 13 residues. Trimming shortened V by 3 bases and J by 7 bases, and 13 bases separated the two germline ends. Germline CDR1 reads LGHDT; CDR2 reads YNNKEL (reference sequence). The CDR3 sequence: CASSQMTRGEQYF. In DNA, the CDR3 is TGTGCCAGCAGCCAGATGACGCGAGGAGAGCAGTACTTC.